This T cell receptor beta chain derives from a study of T cell responses to AZD1222 COVID-19 vaccine. V lost 4 bases to trimming and J lost 9 bases, with 8 bases between them. CDR3 length equals 11 residues. Per germline, CDR1 SGDLS and CDR2 YYNGEE. The protocol was immunoSEQ multiplex PCR, while the TCRdb copy is restricted to in-frame clones and leaves out a portion. The sample has just under 100,000 clones; 70% to 90% are singletons. The gene calls are TRBV9 and TRBJ2-1; D possibly corresponds to TRBD1 (5 bases). This sample comprised peripheral blood, obtained on day 0 of AZD1222 vaccination. The TCR was taken from an adult in good health. CDR3 protein: CASSPGFEQFF. The DNA of the CDR3 is TGTGCCAGCAGCCCAGGGTTTGAGCAGTTCTTC.